Following are 26 T cell receptor beta chains from one sample sequenced in a study of CD8 T cells in ankylosing spondylitis (dated by TCRdb to about 2017). Receptor amplification or capture employed 5' RACE. TCRdb lists the instrument as Illumina HiSeq 2500. TCRdb reran the public reads through fastp at Q25 and MiXCR, keeping productive beta chains. CDR3 protein sequences are deduplicated, and each keeps its most common genes and DNA. The table for this sample lists 200,000 to 300,000 distinct CDR3 sequences; 20% to 30% of them were counted only once. The ten biggest clones cover around 0.64% of the sample. Specimen: blood, either unsorted or a sorted T cell fraction (not recorded which). The receptors were sampled from a male donor with ankylosing spondylitis or in good health (not recorded which).

This clonotype was seen many times. This rearrangement joins TRBV12-3 or TRBV12-4 to TRBJ2-7; D remains unclear. The CDR3 length is 12 residues. Trimming removed 7 bases at V and 6 bases at J, with 13 bases between. CDR3 sequence: CASTATTPEQYF. The CDR3 region has the DNA TGTGCCAGCACCGCAACTACTCCCGAGCAGTACTTC.

This clonotype has at least ten counts. The chain combines TRBV27 with TRBJ2-5, with D perhaps matching TRBD1 (6 bases). Looked up from germline, CDR1 is MNHEY and CDR2 is SMNVEV (reference sequence). With 8 bases removed from V and 5 bases from J, the gap between germline ends came to 27 bases. The CDR3 is 17 amino acids. The chain's CDR3 is CASGSFSSPGQGETQYF. In nucleotides, the CDR3 is TGTGCCAGCGGCTCCTTCTCATCCCCGGGGCAGGGGGAGACCCAGTACTTC.

This clonotype appeared a few times. The chain carries TRBV20-1 and TRBJ2-7; D possibly uses TRBD1 or TRBD2 (5 bases each). Germline CDR1 DFQATT, CDR2 SNEGSKA (reference sequence). The V end lost 3 bases, the J end lost 7 bases, and 16 bases lay between the germline ends. The CDR3 loop spans 13 amino acids. CDR3 residues: CSASTVSGSEQYF. The DNA of the CDR3 is TGCAGTGCTAGCACGGTGTCAGGGAGTGAGCAGTACTTC.

This clonotype was found a few times. This chain uses TRBV5-6 with TRBJ2-7; no clear D gene. The CDR3 is 13 amino acids. V dropped 1 base and J dropped 2 bases, with 7 bases sitting between them. Germline lookup yields CDR1 SGHDT and CDR2 YYEEEE. CDR3 region: CASSLIYPYEQYF. Written as DNA, the CDR3 is TGTGCCAGCAGCTTGATATACCCCTACGAGCAGTACTTC.

The genes are TRBV20-1 and TRBJ2-1; D may match TRBD1 or TRBD2 (6 bases each). V was trimmed by 7 bases and J by 9 bases, leaving 22 bases between them. CDR1 DFQATT and CDR2 SNEGSKA come from the germline V gene (reference sequence). The CDR3 totals 14 residues. The CDR3 protein is CSGAGDSTKREQFF. The CDR3 DNA reads TGCAGTGGGGCAGGGGACTCCACCAAACGTGAGCAGTTCTTC.

This clonotype was counted a few times. V usage is TRBV6-5 and J usage is TRBJ2-7; TRBD1 matches at 12 bases. The V gene's germline CDR1 is MNHEY and CDR2 SVGAGI. The CDR3 contains 15 residues. Trimming cost V 2 bases and J 4 bases; bases outside gene matches: 3. This CDR3 is CASSYRDRGLYEQYF. The CDR3 bases are TGTGCCAGCAGTTACCGGGACAGGGGGCTTTACGAGCAGTACTTC.

This clonotype showed up just once. The chain recombines TRBV14 with TRBJ2-3, with D hard to call. The length of the CDR3 is 13 residues. Germline CDR1 reads SGHDN; CDR2 reads FVKESK. Trimming pared 4 bases from V and 2 bases from J, leaving 7 bases between. CDR3 sequence reads: CASSLRLTDTQYF. CDR3 nucleotides: TGTGCCAGCAGCCTTCGCCTCACAGATACGCAGTATTTT.

The CDR3 region is CATSDPTGGESSYNEQFF. CDR3 sequence (DNA): TGTGCCACCAGTGACCCGACAGGGGGCGAAAGCTCCTACAATGAGCAGTTCTTC. This sequence joins TRBV24-1 and TRBJ2-1, with 10 bases fitting TRBD1. The CDR3 contains 18 residues. V lost 4 bases and J lost 0; bases outside the gene matches: 8. CDR1 is KGHDR and CDR2 is SFDVKD in the germline V gene.

In its sample, this clonotype was seen a few times. This chain links TRBV6-1 with TRBJ2-5, with 7 bases matching TRBD2. The length of the CDR3 is 15 residues. Germline V gene sequence: CDR1 MNHNS, CDR2 SASEGT. The V gene end was trimmed by 1 base and the J gene end by 4 bases; junction bases not matched to a gene: 6. For the CDR3, the DNA is TGTGCCAGCAGTGAAGTCTTCGGGGAGGGAGAGACCCAGTACTTC. Amino acid sequence: CASSEVFGEGETQYF.

This clonotype appeared a few times. The chain joins TRBV20-1 to TRBJ2-1, with 7 positions matching TRBD2. The CDR3 spans 12 residues. The trim removed 6 bases at V and 9 bases at J, leaving 8 bases unmatched. Germline V lookup: CDR1 DFQATT, CDR2 SNEGSKA (reference sequence). The CDR3 reads CSAPTWGGEQFF. Here the CDR3 DNA reads TGCAGTGCCCCAACGTGGGGGGGTGAGCAGTTCTTC.

This clonotype came up once. This chain connects TRBV2 to TRBJ2-1, with 10 bases lining up with TRBD1. The CDR3 has 16 amino acids. After removal of 5 bases from V and 8 bases from J, the junction contained 12 bases not matched to a gene. Germline lookup yields CDR1 SNHLY and CDR2 FYNNEI. The CDR3 loop reads CASSPHAGTGVYEQFF. In DNA, the CDR3 is TGTGCCAGCAGTCCACACGCCGGGACAGGGGTCTATGAGCAGTTCTTC. Using reference TRBV2 and TRBJ2-1 for the parts outside the CDR3, the full variable domain is EPEVTQTPSHQVTQMGQEVILRCVPISNHLYFYWYRQILGQKVEFLVSFYNNEISEKSEIFDDQFSVERPDGSNFTLKIRSTKLEDSAMYFCASSPHAGTGVYEQFFGPGTRLTVL.

This clonotype was counted ten times or more. The rearrangement uses TRBV5-1 and TRBJ2-3; 7 nucleotides align to TRBD1. V was pared by 4 bases and J by 4 bases, with 12 bases of the junction left unmatched. This CDR3 has 16 amino acids. Germline CDR1 reads SGHRS; CDR2 reads YFSETQ. The CDR3 spells CASSAPTGVGADTQYF. DNA of the CDR3: TGCGCCAGCAGCGCACCTACAGGGGTTGGCGCAGATACGCAGTATTTT.

This clonotype was observed many times. The chain is built from TRBV20-1 and TRBJ1-1; the D is unclear. The V end lost 3 bases, the J end lost 0 bases, and 23 bases lay between the germline ends. Germline lookup yields CDR1 DFQATT and CDR2 SNEGSKA (reference sequence). The CDR3 loop spans 18 amino acids. This chain's CDR3 is CSARIPGLTPTMNTEAFF. CDR3 nucleotide sequence: TGCAGTGCTAGGATACCGGGCCTAACTCCCACCATGAACACTGAAGCTTTCTTT.

This chain connects TRBV20-1 to TRBJ2-1, with D possibly TRBD2 on 5 matching bases. CDR3 length equals 17 residues. V dropped 0 bases and J dropped 0 bases, with 15 bases sitting between them. Germline V gene sequence: CDR1 DFQATT, CDR2 SNEGSKA (reference sequence). The CDR3 bases are TGCAGTGCTAGAGATTGGGCGAGCGGTCACTCCTACAATGAGCAGTTCTTC. Its protein is CSARDWASGHSYNEQFF.

This clonotype was seen more than once but under ten times. The rearrangement joins TRBV5-3 to TRBJ1-5; D perhaps matches TRBD1 (5 bases). TRBV5-3 is annotated as an ORF whose role is uncertain. The CDR3 loop spans 14 amino acids. Trimming cost V 1 base and J 6 bases, with 11 bases left between them. The CDR3, as DNA: TGTGCCAGAAGCTTGTGGTCGGACACTCAGCCCCAGCATTTT. Translating it yields CARSLWSDTQPQHF.

The sample holds many counts of this clonotype. V gene TRBV5-1 combines with J gene TRBJ2-3; D not resolved. The CDR3 consists of 14 residues. Trimming shortened V by 3 bases and J by 1 base, and 9 bases separated the two germline ends. The germline CDR1 and CDR2 sequences are SGHRS and YFSETQ. The DNA for the CDR3 is TGCGCCAGCAGCTCCGACCTGCGCACAGATACGCAGTATTTT. Protein sequence: CASSSDLRTDTQYF.

This chain uses TRBV2 with TRBJ2-5; TRBD2 agrees at 9 bases. V shed 6 bases, J shed 5 bases, and the junction held 7 bases outside the gene matches. Germline CDR1 SNHLY, CDR2 FYNNEI. The CDR3 is made up of 14 amino acids. The CDR3 sequence is CASRDGLAPETQYF. DNA for the CDR3: TGTGCCAGCAGGGATGGACTAGCGCCGGAGACCCAGTACTTC.

The chain couples TRBV10-3 to TRBJ1-2; D perhaps matches TRBD1 (5 bases). Germline CDR1 reads ENHRY; CDR2 reads SYGVKD. This CDR3 comprises 13 residues. Trimming stripped 3 bases from V and 3 bases from J, with 8 bases between. This CDR3 is CAISDGRDYGYTF. DNA of the CDR3: TGTGCCATCAGTGACGGCAGGGACTATGGCTACACCTTC.

This clonotype was observed a handful of times. The chain has TRBV12-3 or TRBV12-4 and TRBJ2-5; D gene ambiguous. Trimming pared 4 bases from V and 5 bases from J, leaving 11 bases between. The CDR3 spans 13 residues. The CDR3 loop is CASSYRERETQYF. The CDR3 bases are TGTGCCAGCAGTTATCGTGAACGGGAGACCCAGTACTTC.

This clonotype was detected ten times or more. J is TRBJ2-5 and V is TRBV5-5; TRBD2 matches at 9 bases. This CDR3 contains 15 residues. Germline V gene data show CDR1 as SGHKS and CDR2 as YYEKEE (reference sequence). J gave up 4 bases and V 2 bases, and 6 bases lay outside the gene matches. CDR3 coding DNA: TGTGCCAGCAGCTTTCTGGCGGGGGGGCGAGAGACCCAGTACTTC. Translation gives CASSFLAGGRETQYF.

The chain recombines TRBV20-1 with TRBJ2-2; 10 positions agree with TRBD1. The CDR3 has 15 amino acids. Looked up from germline, CDR1 is DFQATT and CDR2 is SNEGSKA (reference sequence). J gave up 6 bases and V 2 bases, and 6 bases lay outside the gene matches. The CDR3 is CSARQGQGIAGELFF. The DNA for the CDR3 is TGCAGTGCTAGACAGGGACAGGGGATCGCCGGGGAGCTGTTTTTT.

This clonotype has a handful of counts. A read error may produce the germline difference seen at one junction end. The CDR3 loop reads CASSLRSSEQYF. CDR3 nucleotide sequence: TGTGCCAGCAGCTTAAGGTCCTCCGAGCAGTACTTC. This sequence joins TRBV7-9 and TRBJ2-7, with D hard to call. The CDR3 spans 12 residues. Germline loops: CDR1 SEHNR, CDR2 FQNEAQ (reference sequence). The full variable domain, its missing parts supplied by reference TRBV7-9 and TRBJ2-7, is DTGVSQNPRHKITKRGQNVTFRCDPISEHNRLYWYRQTLGQGPEFLTYFQNEAQLEKSRLLSDRFSAERPKGSFSTLEIQRTEQGDSAMYLCASSLRSSEQYFGPGTRLTVT.

This chain uses TRBV30 with TRBJ2-7, with D unclear. V dropped 0 bases and J dropped 0 bases, with 9 bases sitting between them. In germline, CDR1 is GTSNPN, CDR2 SVGIG (reference sequence). The CDR3 runs 14 residues. This CDR3 reads CAWSVGSYSYEQYF. In DNA, the CDR3 is TGTGCCTGGAGTGTCGGTTCGTACTCCTACGAGCAGTACTTC.

The CDR3 nucleotides are TGTGCCAGCAGTAAATACAGGGGGGGCGATGAAGCTTTCTTT. Its translation: CASSKYRGGDEAFF. The chain is built from TRBV6-1 and TRBJ1-1, with TRBD1 matching 8 bases. The CDR3 is made up of 14 amino acids. The V and J ends lost 5 bases and 7 bases, in that order; junction bases with no gene match: 9. Germline V CDR1 and CDR2: MNHNS, SASEGT.

This chain joins TRBV3-1 and TRBJ2-7; 9 bases fit TRBD2. CDR3 length: 13 amino acids. Trimming cost V 5 bases and J 6 bases; bases outside gene matches: 5. Germline values: CDR1 LGHDT, CDR2 YNNKEL (reference sequence). CDR3 sequence reads: CASSGGGAREQYF. CDR3 DNA sequence: TGTGCCAGCAGCGGCGGGGGGGCCCGCGAGCAGTACTTC.

The V call is TRBV15, the J call TRBJ2-5; D is perhaps TRBD1 (5 bases). The CDR3 sequence is 14 residues long. V was cut by 4 bases and J by 1 base, with 10 bases left in between. The germline CDR1 and CDR2 sequences are LNHNV and YYDKDF (reference sequence). The CDR3, as DNA: TGTGCCACCAGCAACGGACACTCCCAAGAGACCCAGTACTTC. It translates to CATSNGHSQETQYF. The full variable domain, its missing parts supplied by reference TRBV15 and TRBJ2-5, is DAMVIQNPRYQVTQFGKPVTLSCSQTLNHNVMYWYQQKSSQAPKLLFHYYDKDFNNEADTPDNFQSRRPNTSFCFLDIRSPGLGDTAMYLCATSNGHSQETQYFGPGTRLLVL.